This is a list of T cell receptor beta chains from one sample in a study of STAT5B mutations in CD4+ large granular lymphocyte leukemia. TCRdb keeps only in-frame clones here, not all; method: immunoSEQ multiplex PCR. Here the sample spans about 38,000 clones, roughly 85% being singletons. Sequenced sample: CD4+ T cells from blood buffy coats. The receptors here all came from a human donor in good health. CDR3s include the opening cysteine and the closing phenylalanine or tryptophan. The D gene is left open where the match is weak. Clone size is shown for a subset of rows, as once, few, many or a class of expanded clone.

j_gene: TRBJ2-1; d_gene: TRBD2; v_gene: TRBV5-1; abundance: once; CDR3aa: CASTRTSGAYNEQFF; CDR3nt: TGCGCCAGCACCCGGACTAGCGGGGCCTACAATGAGCAGTTCTTC
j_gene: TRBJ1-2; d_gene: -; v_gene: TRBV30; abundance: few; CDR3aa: CAWSVSYHGYTF; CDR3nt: TGTGCCTGGAGTGTGTCCTACCATGGCTACACCTTC
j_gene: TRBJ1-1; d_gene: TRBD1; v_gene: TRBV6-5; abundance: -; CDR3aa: CASRLQGRNTEAFF; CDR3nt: TGTGCCAGCCGATTACAGGGGAGGAACACTGAAGCTTTCTTT
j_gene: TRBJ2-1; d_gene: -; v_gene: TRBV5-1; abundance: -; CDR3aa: CASSAGPAEGQFF; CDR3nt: TGCGCCAGCAGCGCCGGACCTGCCGAGGGGCAGTTCTTC
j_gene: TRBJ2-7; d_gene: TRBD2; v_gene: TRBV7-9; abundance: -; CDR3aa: CASGVAGGPTDEQYF; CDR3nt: TGTGCCAGCGGCGTAGCGGGAGGGCCTACCGACGAGCAGTACTTC
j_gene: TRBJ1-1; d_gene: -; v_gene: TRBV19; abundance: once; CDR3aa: CASRGDGQNTEAFF; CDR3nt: TGTGCCAGTAGGGGGGACGGACAGAACACTGAAGCTTTCTTT
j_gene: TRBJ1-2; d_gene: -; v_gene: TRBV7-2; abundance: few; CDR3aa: CASSLDAGGDYGYTF; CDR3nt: TGTGCCAGCAGCTTAGATGCGGGAGGCGACTATGGCTACACCTTC
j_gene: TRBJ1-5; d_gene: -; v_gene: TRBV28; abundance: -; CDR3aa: CASSLQGSRQPQHF; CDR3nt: TGTGCCAGCAGTTTACAGGGTTCACGACAGCCCCAGCATTTT
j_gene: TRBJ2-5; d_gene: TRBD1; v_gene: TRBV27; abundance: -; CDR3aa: CASRDRGVDLEYF; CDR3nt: TGTGCCAGCAGGGACAGGGGAGTAGATTTGGAGTACTTC
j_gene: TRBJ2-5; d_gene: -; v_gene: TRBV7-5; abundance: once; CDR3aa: CARSLAPNRDQQETQYF; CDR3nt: TGTGCCAGAAGCTTAGCGCCAAACAGGGACCAACAAGAGACCCAGTACTTC
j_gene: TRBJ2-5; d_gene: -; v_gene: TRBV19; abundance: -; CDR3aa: CASSSQERETQYF; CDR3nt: TGTGCCAGTAGTAGCCAGGAGAGAGAGACCCAGTACTTC
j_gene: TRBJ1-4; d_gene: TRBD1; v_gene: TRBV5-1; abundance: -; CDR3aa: CASSGDRGGEKLFF; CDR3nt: TGCGCCAGCAGCGGGGACAGGGGAGGTGAAAAACTGTTTTTT
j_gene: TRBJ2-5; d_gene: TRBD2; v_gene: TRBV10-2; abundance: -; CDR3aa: CASRTSGAVDQYF; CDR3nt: TGCGCCAGCCGGACTAGCGGGGCGGTTGACCAGTACTTC
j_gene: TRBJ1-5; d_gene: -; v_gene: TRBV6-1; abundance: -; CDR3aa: CASSEIWDSNQPQHF; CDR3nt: TGTGCCAGCAGTGAAATCTGGGATAGCAATCAGCCCCAGCATTTT
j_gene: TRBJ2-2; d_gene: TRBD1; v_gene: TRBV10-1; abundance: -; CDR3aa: CASSFEDRSAGELFF; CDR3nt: TGCGCCAGCAGCTTTGAGGACAGGAGTGCCGGGGAGCTGTTTTTT
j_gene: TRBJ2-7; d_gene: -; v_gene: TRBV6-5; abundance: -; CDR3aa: CASKRAGTYEQYF; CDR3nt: TGTGCCAGCAAACGGGCGGGCACCTACGAGCAGTACTTC
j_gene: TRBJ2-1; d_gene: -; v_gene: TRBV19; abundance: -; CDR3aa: CASSPDGRASYNEQFF; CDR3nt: TGTGCCAGTAGCCCCGACGGACGGGCAAGCTACAATGAGCAGTTCTTC
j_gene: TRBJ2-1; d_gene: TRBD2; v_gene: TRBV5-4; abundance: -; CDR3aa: CASSLEREEFNEQFF; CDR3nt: TGTGCCAGCAGCTTAGAGCGGGAGGAATTCAATGAGCAGTTCTTC
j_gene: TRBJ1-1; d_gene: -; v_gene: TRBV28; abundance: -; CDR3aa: CASTGRAEAFF; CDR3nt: TGTGCCAGCACAGGTCGGGCTGAAGCTTTCTTT
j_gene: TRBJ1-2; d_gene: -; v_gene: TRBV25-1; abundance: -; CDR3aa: CASSEGLYGYTF; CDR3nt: TGTGCCAGCAGTGAGGGCCTCTATGGCTACACCTTC
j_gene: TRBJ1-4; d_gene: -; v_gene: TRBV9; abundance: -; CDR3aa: CASSVGGFNEKLFF; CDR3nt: TGTGCCAGCAGCGTAGGCGGGTTTAATGAAAAACTGTTTTTT
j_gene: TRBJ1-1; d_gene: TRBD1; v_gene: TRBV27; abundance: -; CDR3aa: CASSRWTGGSTEAFF; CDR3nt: TGTGCCAGCAGTCGTTGGACAGGTGGGAGCACTGAAGCTTTCTTT
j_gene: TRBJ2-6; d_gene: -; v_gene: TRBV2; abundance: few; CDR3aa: CAGHGSGANVLTF; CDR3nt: TGTGCCGGGCATGGATCAGGGGCCAACGTCCTGACTTTC
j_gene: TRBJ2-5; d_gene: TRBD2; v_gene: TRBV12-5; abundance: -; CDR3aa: CASGPSGAEETQYF; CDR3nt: TGTGCTAGTGGACCTAGCGGGGCTGAAGAGACCCAGTACTTC
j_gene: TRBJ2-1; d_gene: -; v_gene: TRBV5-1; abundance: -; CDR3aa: CASSLDLAKNEQFF; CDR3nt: TGCGCCAGCAGCTTGGACCTAGCGAAGAATGAGCAGTTCTTC
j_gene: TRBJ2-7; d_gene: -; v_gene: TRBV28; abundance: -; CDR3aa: CASRSSRGGRIYEQYF; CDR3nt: TGTGCCAGCAGGTCCTCGAGGGGGGGGCGGATTTACGAGCAGTACTTC
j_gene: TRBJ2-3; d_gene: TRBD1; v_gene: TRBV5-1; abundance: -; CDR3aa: CASSLTGQGTDTQYF; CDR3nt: TGCGCCAGCAGCCTTACGGGACAGGGCACAGATACGCAGTATTTT
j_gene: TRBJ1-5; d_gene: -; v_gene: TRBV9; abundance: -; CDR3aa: CASSVEGQDNQPQHF; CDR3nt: TGTGCCAGCAGCGTAGAGGGACAAGACAATCAGCCCCAGCATTTT
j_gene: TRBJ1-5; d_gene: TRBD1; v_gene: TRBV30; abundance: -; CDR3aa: CAWSHRGSQPQHF; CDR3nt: TGTGCCTGGAGTCACAGGGGAAGTCAGCCCCAGCATTTT
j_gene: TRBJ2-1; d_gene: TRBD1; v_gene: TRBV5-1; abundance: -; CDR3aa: CASSPEWDSSYNEQFF; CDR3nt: TGCGCCAGCAGCCCCGAGTGGGACAGCTCCTACAATGAGCAGTTCTTC
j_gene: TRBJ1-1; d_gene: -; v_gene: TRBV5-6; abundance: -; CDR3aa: CASSSLPDYTEAFF; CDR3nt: TGTGCCAGCAGCTCCCTGCCGGATTACACTGAAGCTTTCTTT
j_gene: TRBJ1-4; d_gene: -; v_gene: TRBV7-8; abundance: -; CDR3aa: CASSLTGGEKLFF; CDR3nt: TGTGCCAGCAGCTTAACGGGAGGAGAAAAACTGTTTTTT
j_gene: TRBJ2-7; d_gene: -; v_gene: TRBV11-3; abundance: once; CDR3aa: CASSLYSDSLLYEQYF; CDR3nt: TGTGCCAGCAGCTTATATTCGGACAGCCTTCTGTACGAGCAGTACTTC
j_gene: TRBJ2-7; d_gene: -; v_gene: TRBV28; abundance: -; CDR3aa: CASLRSLSAYEQYF; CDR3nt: TGTGCCAGCCTCCGTTCCCTTTCCGCCTACGAGCAGTACTTC
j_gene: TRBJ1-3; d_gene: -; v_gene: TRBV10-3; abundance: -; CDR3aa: CAISERGTSGNTIYF; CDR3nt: TGTGCCATCAGTGAGAGAGGCACCTCTGGAAACACCATATATTTT
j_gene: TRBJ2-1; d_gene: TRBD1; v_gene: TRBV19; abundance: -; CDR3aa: CASNRDRGLNEQFF; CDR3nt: TGTGCCAGTAACCGGGACAGGGGACTCAATGAGCAGTTCTTC
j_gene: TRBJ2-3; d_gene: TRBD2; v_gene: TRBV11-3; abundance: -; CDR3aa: CASSLRGGTSGNTDTQYF; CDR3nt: TGTGCCAGCAGCTTAAGAGGGGGGACTAGCGGGAACACAGATACGCAGTATTTT
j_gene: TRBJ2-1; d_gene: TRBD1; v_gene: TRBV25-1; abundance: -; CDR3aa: CASSVPGGIKNEQFF; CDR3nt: TGTGCCAGCAGTGTCCCAGGGGGAATTAAGAATGAGCAGTTCTTC
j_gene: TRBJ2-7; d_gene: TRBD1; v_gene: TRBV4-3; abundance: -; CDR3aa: CASSQATGTGIYEQYF; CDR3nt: TGCGCCAGCAGCCAAGCCACCGGGACAGGCATCTACGAGCAGTACTTC
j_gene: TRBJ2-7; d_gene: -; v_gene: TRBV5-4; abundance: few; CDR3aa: CASRDGTGLEQYF; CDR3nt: TGTGCCAGCAGAGACGGGACGGGCCTCGAGCAGTACTTC
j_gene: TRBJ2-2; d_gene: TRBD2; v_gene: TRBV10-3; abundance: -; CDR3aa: CAISERSGAGTGELFF; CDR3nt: TGTGCCATCAGTGAGAGAAGCGGGGCCGGGACCGGGGAGCTGTTTTTT
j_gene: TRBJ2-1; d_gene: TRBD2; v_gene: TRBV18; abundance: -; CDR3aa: CASSQASGGVNEQFF; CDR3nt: TGTGCCAGCTCACAAGCTAGCGGGGGGGTGAATGAGCAGTTCTTC